Listed here are 20 T cell receptor beta chains from one sample, sequenced in a study of cytomegalovirus exposure and HLA in healthy donors. PCR primers comprised 60 Vbeta and 13 Jbeta primers. Repertoires were generated with immunoSEQ multiplex PCR, while TCRdb's copy carries only in-frame clones and drops some. The sample holds approximately 78,000 clones, 60% to 75% seen once. Sample: PBMCs. These receptors all come from a man in his forties or fifties in good health and CMV-seropositive.

The chain employs TRBV19 and TRBJ1-2; 7 positions agree with TRBD1. After removal of 7 bases from V and 8 bases from J, the junction contained 16 bases not matched to a gene. The CDR3 runs to 15 residues. Germline lookup yields CDR1 LNHDA and CDR2 SQIVND (reference sequence). CDR3 sequence: CASKGSRGKSLGYTF. The CDR3, as DNA: TGTGCCAGTAAGGGTTCCAGGGGGAAGTCGTTAGGCTACACCTTC.

The V and J genes are TRBV4-1 and TRBJ1-2; D possibly corresponds to TRBD1 (6 bases). This CDR3 spans 17 amino acids. V was pared by 1 base and J by 3 bases, with 18 bases between. From germline, CDR1 is MGHRA and CDR2 YSYEKL. The CDR3 DNA sequence: TGCGCCAGCAGCCAAGGGGCGAGGCGAGGGGGGGACTATGGCTACACCTTC. This sequence encodes CASSQGARRGGDYGYTF.

This chain joins TRBV5-1 and TRBJ2-1, with TRBD1 identical over 7 bases. This CDR3 has 14 amino acids. With 2 bases clipped from V and 5 bases from J, the junction kept 4 bases outside the gene matches. Germline CDR1 and CDR2: SGHRS and YFSETQ. CDR3 sequence reads: CASSFGTVNNEQFF. The CDR3 DNA reads as TGCGCCAGCAGCTTCGGGACAGTGAACAATGAGCAGTTCTTC.

The V and J genes are TRBV11-1 and TRBJ2-5; possible D gene TRBD1, 5 bases. Looked up from germline, CDR1 is SGHAT and CDR2 is FQDESV (reference sequence). The V end lost 0 bases, the J end lost 1 base, and 9 bases lay between the germline ends. The CDR3 is 15 amino acids. The CDR3 here is CASSLALGPQETQYF. Here the CDR3 DNA reads TGTGCCAGCAGCTTAGCGCTGGGGCCCCAAGAGACCCAGTACTTC.

V usage is TRBV7-8 and J usage is TRBJ2-7; D is perhaps TRBD2 (5 bases). The CDR3 contains 16 residues. The V gene's germline CDR1 is SGHVS and CDR2 FQNEAQ. V was pared by 0 bases and J by 1 base, with 13 bases between. CDR3 coding DNA: TGTGCCAGCAGCTTAGCATCCAGTTCGGGATCCTACGAGCAGTACTTC. Its protein is CASSLASSSGSYEQYF.

The V and J genes are TRBV9 and TRBJ2-2; 13 nucleotides line up with TRBD2. The CDR3 is 16 amino acids. Germline assignment: CDR1 SGDLS and CDR2 YYNGEE. The V gene end was trimmed by 2 bases and the J gene end by 5 bases; junction bases not matched to a gene: 3. CDR3 coding DNA: TGTGCCAGCAGCGTGGGACTAGCGGGGAGGACCGGGGAGCTGTTTTTT. It yields the protein CASSVGLAGRTGELFF.

The chain carries TRBV4-1 and TRBJ1-1, with D possibly matching TRBD1 (5 bases). Trimming shortened V by 2 bases and J by 1 base, and 17 bases separated the two germline ends. Germline assignment: CDR1 MGHRA and CDR2 YSYEKL. The CDR3 runs 17 residues. CDR3 nucleotides: TGCGCCAGCAGCCAACTGGGTGGCGGACAATCGAACACTGAAGCTTTCTTT. Amino acid sequence: CASSQLGGGQSNTEAFF.

This clone showed up just a few times. The rearrangement links TRBV29-1 to TRBJ2-2, with 7 nucleotides matching TRBD1. CDR3 size: 16 residues. Germline lookup yields CDR1 SQVTM and CDR2 ANQGSEA. V lost 6 bases and J lost 1; bases outside the gene matches: 11. CDR3 nucleotides: TGCAGCGTCGCCACACCGACAGGGAAGAACACCGGGGAGCTGTTTTTT. Its protein product is CSVATPTGKNTGELFF.

The chain couples TRBV2 to TRBJ2-3; TRBD2 aligns across 11 bases. CDR1 is SNHLY, CDR2 FYNNEI, per germline. The CDR3 runs to 16 residues. V was clipped by 0 bases and J by 6 bases; unmatched bases: 5. CDR3 coding DNA: TGTGCCAGCAGTGAAGCACTAGCGGGGGTTTACGATACGCAGTATTTT. This gives the protein CASSEALAGVYDTQYF.

The chain has TRBV6-5 and TRBJ2-7, with D perhaps TRBD2 (6 bases). V was shortened by 6 bases and J by 0 bases, with 15 bases between the two germline ends. The CDR3 length is 15 residues. Germline V lookup: CDR1 MNHEY, CDR2 SVGAGI. In DNA, the CDR3 is TGTGCCAGCAGAGAACGACTGGGGGGCTCCTACGAGCAGTACTTC. Translation gives CASRERLGGSYEQYF.

To note about this clone: Compared with germline, one end of the junction differs, possibly owing to a read error. This chain uses TRBV7-7 with TRBJ1-1; 7 bases fit TRBD1. CDR1 is SSHAT and CDR2 is FNYEAQ in the germline V gene (reference sequence). The CDR3 contains 14 residues. The chain's CDR3 is CASSQLSGGTEAFF. The CDR3 DNA follows: TGTGCTAGCAGCCAACTATCAGGGGGCACTGAAGCTTTCTTT.

This clone was counted only a few times. The rearrangement joins TRBV18 to TRBJ1-1, with D possibly matching TRBD1 (5 bases). The length of the CDR3 is 14 residues. Germline CDR1 reads KGHSH; CDR2 reads LQKENI. V was clipped by 6 bases and J by 0 bases, with 11 bases between them. The CDR3 loop is CASSLGQMNTEAFF. As DNA, the CDR3 is TGTGCCAGCTCCCTCGGACAAATGAACACTGAAGCTTTCTTT.

This chain connects TRBV7-8 to TRBJ1-4; 8 nucleotides match TRBD1. V lost 3 bases and J lost 4; bases outside the gene matches: 4. This CDR3 contains 15 residues. Germline V gene sequence: CDR1 SGHVS, CDR2 FQNEAQ. The CDR3 protein is CASSFWTGLNEKLFF. The CDR3, as DNA: TGTGCCAGCAGCTTTTGGACAGGGCTTAATGAAAAACTGTTTTTT.

This clone was detected a few times. The chain links TRBV19 to TRBJ2-1; TRBD2 matches at 8 bases. The germline V gene encodes CDR1 LNHDA and CDR2 SQIVND (reference sequence). CDR3 length equals 16 residues. J was trimmed by 8 bases and V by 4 bases; bases with no gene match: 13. The CDR3 reads CASSNGGAVGFDEQFF. CDR3 bases: TGTGCCAGTAGTAACGGGGGGGCGGTTGGCTTCGATGAGCAGTTCTTC.

In regard to this clone: The final CDR3 position lacks the conserved phenylalanine or tryptophan, pointing to a likely read error. The rearrangement links TRBV30 to TRBJ1-1, with D uncertain. The germline V gene has CDR1 GTSNPN and CDR2 SVGIG (reference sequence). This CDR3 region has 12 residues. The germline V and J ends were trimmed by 0 bases and 7 bases, with 9 bases remaining between them. CDR3 nucleotides: TGTGCCTGGAGTGTCATTCGGGGTGAAGCTTTCTCT. This codes for CAWSVIRGEAFS.

A few counts support this clone. The V call is TRBV11-2, the J call TRBJ2-4, with D hard to call. V dropped 5 bases and J dropped 9 bases, with 26 bases sitting between them. The CDR3 is made up of 17 amino acids. Germline V gene data show CDR1 as SGHAT and CDR2 as FQNNGV. This chain's CDR3 is CASSVKPPTDRRGIQYF. The DNA of the CDR3 is TGTGCCAGCAGCGTTAAGCCCCCTACCGACCGGAGAGGCATTCAGTACTTC.

Concerning this clone itself: The junction differs from germline at one of its ends, possibly a read error. The V call is TRBV30, the J call TRBJ2-5; 8 positions agree with TRBD1. Germline CDR1 and CDR2: GTSNPN and SVGIG (reference sequence). This CDR3 contains 12 residues. This chain's CDR3 is CAWRTEDREMNF. Here the CDR3 DNA reads TGTGCCTGGAGGACCGAGGACAGGGAAATGAACTTC. Filled out from reference TRBV30 and TRBJ2-5, the complete variable domain reads SQTIHQWPATLVQPVGSPLSLECTVEGTSNPNLYWYRQAAGRGLQLLFYSVGIGQISSEVPQNLSASRPQDRQFILSSKKLLLSDSGFYLCAWRTEDREMNFGPGTRLLVL.

The chain joins TRBV5-4 to TRBJ2-7; 8 nucleotides agree with TRBD1. The CDR3 loop spans 16 amino acids. Germline values: CDR1 SGHNT, CDR2 YYREEE (reference sequence). V shed 0 bases, J shed 5 bases, and the junction held 10 bases outside the gene matches. This CDR3 reads CASSLGPTGAGNEQYF. DNA for the CDR3: TGTGCCAGCAGCTTGGGACCGACAGGGGCTGGCAACGAGCAGTACTTC.

The chain recombines TRBV28 with TRBJ1-1; no clear D. This CDR3 is built from 15 residues. V lost 10 bases to trimming and J lost 0 bases, with 18 bases between them. Germline V gives CDR1 MDHEN, CDR2 SYDVKM. The DNA for the CDR3 is TGTGCCATCCGCGGCGGGGAAGGCATGAACACTGAAGCTTTCTTT. This sequence encodes CAIRGGEGMNTEAFF. The whole variable domain, remainder taken from reference TRBV28 and TRBJ1-1, is DVKVTQSSRYLVKRTGEKVFLECVQDMDHENMFWYRQDPGLGLRLIYFSYDVKMKEKGDIPEGYSVSREKKERFSLILESASTNQTSMYLCAIRGGEGMNTEAFFGQGTRLTVV.

The V call is TRBV6-4, the J call TRBJ1-2; TRBD1 matches at 11 bases. CDR3 length: 15 amino acids. V was pared by 2 bases and J by 8 bases, with 7 bases of the junction left unmatched. Per the germline V gene, CDR1 is MRHNA and CDR2 is SNTAGT. CDR3 sequence reads: CASSDPDRGRGGYTF. CDR3 DNA sequence: TGTGCCAGCAGTGACCCGGACAGGGGGCGCGGGGGCTACACCTTC.